Only a few counts were recorded for the clone carrying this TCR beta chain. Unique molecular identifiers were used in preparing the TCRbeta library. TCRdb fed the PCR reads into MiXCR, producing one record per CDR3 protein. The profile shows 450,000 to 500,000 distinct CDR3 sequences, about an eighth of them singletons. This specimen belongs to a study of T-cell reconstitution after alpha-beta-depleted transplantation in children. The V and J ends lost 3 bases and 5 bases respectively, with 17 bases between them. The CDR3 covers 15 residues. The germline V gene has CDR1 SGHRS and CDR2 YFSETQ. This chain uses TRBV5-1 with TRBJ2-5; D might be TRBD1 (5 bases). The receptor was derived from a human donor who donated a stem cell graft to a child with combined immunodeficiency. The sequenced sample was PBMCs from the stem cell graft donor, obtained from the stem cell graft. CDR3 loop: CASSSKLDMQETQYF. In nucleotides, the CDR3 is TGCGCCAGCAGCTCGAAGTTGGACATGCAGGAGACCCAGTACTTC.